These 21 T cell receptor beta chains were sequenced from one sample in a study of T cells in tumors after PD-1 blockade. The table came from immunoSEQ multiplex PCR; TCRdb's copy has only in-frame clones and leaves some out. The sample has 11,000 or so clones, approximately 57% seen once; the top ten hold approximately 15%. This sample comprised tumor tissue, obtained before anti-PD-1 treatment. The receptors come from a human donor with basal cell carcinoma.

J is TRBJ2-3 and V is TRBV28; 10 bases map to TRBD2. The CDR3 has 16 amino acids. J lost 4 bases, V lost 6 bases, and 10 bases had no gene match. Germline V gene data show CDR1 as MDHEN and CDR2 as SYDVKM. DNA for the CDR3: TGTGCCAGCAGCCCACTCCAGCGGGAGGGCCCAGATACGCAGTATTTT. Protein sequence: CASSPLQREGPDTQYF.

This clone appeared a single time. CDR3 sequence: CAISESLNTGELFF. The CDR3 DNA is TGTGCCATCAGTGAGTCCTTGAACACCGGGGAGCTGTTTTTT. The V gene is TRBV10-3, the J gene TRBJ2-2; no clear D. The ends were cut back, 0 bases at V and 1 base at J, with 3 bases in the middle. The germline V gene has CDR1 ENHRY and CDR2 SYGVKD. The CDR3 spans 14 residues.

The chain uses TRBV6-2 or TRBV6-3 and TRBJ2-3; D is perhaps TRBD2 (6 bases). Germline-derived CDR1 and CDR2 are MNHEY and SVGEGT. The ends were cut back, 0 bases at V and 2 bases at J, with 18 bases in the middle. This CDR3 has 18 residues. CDR3 sequence reads: CASSYSKGGNRFTDTQYF. CDR3 coding DNA: TGTGCCAGCAGTTACTCGAAGGGCGGGAACCGCTTCACAGATACGCAGTATTTT.

This sequence joins TRBV7-6 and TRBJ2-7; no reliable D call. The CDR3 extends over 15 amino acids. Trimming shortened V by 2 bases and J by 0 bases, and 11 bases separated the two germline ends. Germline values: CDR1 SGHVS, CDR2 FNYEAQ. The CDR3, as DNA: TGTGCCAGCAGCTTACTGATAGGCTACTCCTACGAGCAGTACTTC. This translates into CASSLLIGYSYEQYF.

The genes are TRBV25-1 and TRBJ2-2; 9 bases map to TRBD1. The ends lost 4 bases at V and 3 bases at J; junction bases unmatched: 3. The germline CDR1 and CDR2 sequences are MGHDK and SYGVNS. The CDR3 loop spans 15 amino acids. The CDR3 sequence is CASSGGQGYTGELFF. DNA for the CDR3: TGTGCCAGCAGTGGCGGACAGGGGTACACCGGGGAGCTGTTTTTT.

This clone is classed as medium-sized. The junction does not match germline at one end; this may be a read error. The rearrangement joins TRBV2 to TRBJ2-7; no reliable D call. From germline, CDR1 is SNHLY and CDR2 FYNNEI. This CDR3 is 11 amino acids long. In DNA form, the CDR3 reads TGTGCCAGCAGTGAAGGGTCGACGAACCACTTC. Amino acids: CASSEGSTNHF.

By frequency in the sample, this clone is medium-sized. The CDR3, as DNA: TGTGCCAGCAGTGCCGAGCACCCTGAGCAGTTCTTC. This codes for CASSAEHPEQFF. This chain joins TRBV2 and TRBJ2-1; D gene unclear. Trimming left V 4 bases short and J 9 bases short, with 10 bases between. Germline CDR1 and CDR2: SNHLY and FYNNEI. CDR3 length equals 12 residues. The entire variable domain, with the rest obtained from reference TRBV2 and TRBJ2-1, is as follows: EPEVTQTPSHQVTQMGQEVILRCVPISNHLYFYWYRQILGQKVEFLVSFYNNEISEKSEIFDDQFSVERPDGSNFTLKIRSTKLEDSAMYFCASSAEHPEQFFGPGTRLTVL.

This chain joins TRBV11-3 and TRBJ1-4, with TRBD1 identical over 7 bases. Losses at the gene ends were 4 bases for V and 8 bases for J; bases not matched to a gene: 10. CDR1 and CDR2 (germline): SGHNT, YENEEA. This CDR3 has 15 amino acids. In DNA, the CDR3 is TGTGCCAGCAGCTCGGCGGGCAGGGGGGAAGAAAAACTGTTTTTT. Its protein product is CASSSAGRGEEKLFF. Using reference TRBV11-3 and TRBJ1-4 for the parts outside the CDR3, the full variable domain is EAGVVQSPRYKIIEKKQPVAFWCNPISGHNTLYWYLQNLGQGPELLIRYENEEAVDDSQLPKDRFSAERLKGVDSTLKIQPAELGDSAVYLCASSSAGRGEEKLFFGSGTQLSVL.

A few counts support this clone. V is TRBV27 and J is TRBJ2-7; 8 nucleotides align to TRBD2. The V gene's germline CDR1 is MNHEY and CDR2 SMNVEV (reference sequence). This CDR3 region has 14 residues. V was clipped by 4 bases and J by 7 bases; unmatched bases: 9. The CDR3 region is CASSSAGTRGEQYF. CDR3 in DNA: TGTGCCAGCAGTTCCGCCGGGACTAGGGGTGAGCAGTACTTC.

V gene TRBV28 combines with J gene TRBJ1-5; D remains ambiguous. The germline gives CDR1 MDHEN, CDR2 SYDVKM. Between the trimmed V and J ends, which lost 3 bases and 1 base, there was a span of 10 bases. The CDR3 length is 15 residues. The CDR3 DNA reads as TGTGCCAGCAGTTTCCGGGGTCGGAGCAATCAGCCCCAGCATTTT. Translating it yields CASSFRGRSNQPQHF.

The chain joins TRBV18 to TRBJ1-6, with 8 positions matching TRBD1. Trimming cost V 3 bases and J 7 bases; bases outside gene matches: 5. Per the germline V gene, CDR1 is KGHSH and CDR2 is LQKENI. This CDR3 comprises 15 residues. Here the CDR3 reads CASSPGTGSNSPLHF. The DNA for the CDR3 is TGTGCCAGCTCACCCGGGACAGGATCGAATTCACCCCTCCACTTT.

This clone is medium-sized by share. V and J are TRBV11-3 and TRBJ2-5; a weak D match, TRBD2 (5 bases). The CDR3 consists of 15 residues. V was cut by 5 bases and J by 1 base, with 14 bases left in between. Germline CDR1 SGHNT, CDR2 YENEEA. CDR3 nucleotide sequence: TGTGCCAGCAGCCGCGACGGAGGAAGCCAAGAGACCCAGTACTTC. Protein sequence: CASSRDGGSQETQYF.

The chain recombines TRBV5-1 with TRBJ2-3; 10 bases map to TRBD2. Germline V lookup: CDR1 SGHRS, CDR2 YFSETQ. Trimming cost V 1 base and J 4 bases; bases outside gene matches: 3. The CDR3 has 15 amino acids. CDR3 in amino acids: CASSLRSGGADTQYF. The CDR3 nucleotides read TGCGCCAGCAGCTTGAGGAGCGGGGGGGCAGATACGCAGTATTTT.

The V gene is TRBV7-2, the J gene TRBJ2-7; possibly TRBD1 for D (5 bases). The germline V and J ends were trimmed by 5 bases and 6 bases, with 17 bases remaining between them. The CDR3 loop spans 14 amino acids. Germline V gene data show CDR1 as SGHTA and CDR2 as FQGNSA. CDR3 amino acids: CASSAILGAIEQYF. The CDR3 DNA reads as TGTGCCAGCAGCGCGATCCTAGGGGCCATCGAGCAGTACTTC.

The chain is built from TRBV11-1 and TRBJ2-7, with D uncertain. Looked up from germline, CDR1 is SGHAT and CDR2 is FQDESV (reference sequence). The CDR3 spans 14 residues. V was trimmed by 2 bases and J by 6 bases, leaving 14 bases between them. CDR3 in amino acids: CASSLKSQVGEQYF. CDR3 bases: TGTGCCAGCAGCTTAAAATCGCAGGTCGGCGAGCAGTACTTC.

This clone was seen a few times. V is TRBV7-2 and J is TRBJ2-1, with D perhaps matching TRBD1 (5 bases). Looked up from germline, CDR1 is SGHTA and CDR2 is FQGNSA. Trimming removed 1 base at V and 3 bases at J, with 10 bases between. The CDR3 has 15 residues. The CDR3 DNA sequence: TGTGCCAGCAGCTTAGAAGGGGATTACTACAATGAGCAGTTCTTC. This gives the protein CASSLEGDYYNEQFF.

CDR3: CASSIDGAYNSPLHF. Written as DNA, the CDR3 is TGTGCCAGTAGTATCGATGGAGCCTATAATTCACCCCTCCACTTT. The V call is TRBV19, the J call TRBJ1-6, with D unclear. Trimming removed 3 bases from V and 2 bases from J, with 8 bases in between. Germline V lookup: CDR1 LNHDA, CDR2 SQIVND (reference sequence). This CDR3 has 15 amino acids.

In this sample, this clone turned up a few times. The rearrangement links TRBV11-3 to TRBJ2-2, with a weak D call TRBD1 (5 bases). Germline V gene lookup returns CDR1 SGHNT and CDR2 YENEEA. Trimming removed 5 bases at V and 2 bases at J, with 12 bases between. CDR3 length: 15 amino acids. CDR3 amino acids: CASSPLRGNTGELFF. The CDR3 DNA follows: TGTGCCAGCAGCCCCCTAAGGGGAAACACCGGGGAGCTGTTTTTT.

The gene calls are TRBV27 and TRBJ1-4; tentatively, D is TRBD1 (6 bases). Germline lookup yields CDR1 MNHEY and CDR2 SMNVEV (reference sequence). The CDR3 runs 15 residues. Trimming removed 7 bases at V and 0 bases at J, with 12 bases between. The CDR3 sequence is CASKRGPTTNEKLFF. CDR3 coding DNA: TGTGCCAGCAAGCGGGGGCCTACAACTAATGAAAAACTGTTTTTT.

This chain uses TRBV11-3 with TRBJ1-6; 8 bases are a match to TRBD1. V lost 5 bases, J lost 7 bases, and 1 base stayed unmatched. This CDR3 contains 13 residues. The V gene's germline CDR1 is SGHNT and CDR2 YENEEA. The CDR3 protein is CASSGQGNSPLHF. CDR3 sequence (DNA): TGTGCCAGCAGCGGACAGGGAAATTCACCCCTCCACTTT.

In its sample, this clone was seen once. The rearrangement joins TRBV24-1 to TRBJ2-3, with D unclear. V was trimmed by 9 bases and J by 7 bases, leaving 16 bases between them. In germline, CDR1 is KGHDR, CDR2 SFDVKD. The CDR3 has 13 residues. In DNA form, the CDR3 reads TGTGCCACCTCTGGGGTGTCGTTAAATACGCAGTATTTT. Encoded protein: CATSGVSLNTQYF.